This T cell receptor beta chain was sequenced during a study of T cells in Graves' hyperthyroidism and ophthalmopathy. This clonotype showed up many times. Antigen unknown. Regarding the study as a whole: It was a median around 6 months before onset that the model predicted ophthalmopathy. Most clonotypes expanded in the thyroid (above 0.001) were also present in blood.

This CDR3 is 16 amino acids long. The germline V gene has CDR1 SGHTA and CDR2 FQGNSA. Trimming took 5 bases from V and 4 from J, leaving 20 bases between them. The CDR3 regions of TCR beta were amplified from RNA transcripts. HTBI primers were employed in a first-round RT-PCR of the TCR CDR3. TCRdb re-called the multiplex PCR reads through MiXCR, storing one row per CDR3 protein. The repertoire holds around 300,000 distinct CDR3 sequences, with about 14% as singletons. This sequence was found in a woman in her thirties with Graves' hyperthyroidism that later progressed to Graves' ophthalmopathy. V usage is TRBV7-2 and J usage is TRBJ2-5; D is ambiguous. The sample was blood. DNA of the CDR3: TGTGCCAGCAGCCCCTTTATGGTCTCCGCCGGAGAGACCCAGTACTTC. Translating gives CASSPFMVSAGETQYF.